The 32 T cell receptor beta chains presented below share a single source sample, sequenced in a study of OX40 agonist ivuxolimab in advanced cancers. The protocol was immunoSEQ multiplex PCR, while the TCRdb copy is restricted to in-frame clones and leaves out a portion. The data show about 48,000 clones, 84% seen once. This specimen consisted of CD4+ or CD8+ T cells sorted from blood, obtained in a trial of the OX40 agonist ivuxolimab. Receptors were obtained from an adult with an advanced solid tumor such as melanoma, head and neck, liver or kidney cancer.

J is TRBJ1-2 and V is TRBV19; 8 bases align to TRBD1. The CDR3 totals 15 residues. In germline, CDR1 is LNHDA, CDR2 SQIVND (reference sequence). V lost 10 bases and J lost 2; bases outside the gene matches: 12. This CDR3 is CATNPGTGINYGYTF. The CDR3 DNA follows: TGTGCCACTAACCCCGGGACAGGAATAAACTATGGCTACACCTTC.

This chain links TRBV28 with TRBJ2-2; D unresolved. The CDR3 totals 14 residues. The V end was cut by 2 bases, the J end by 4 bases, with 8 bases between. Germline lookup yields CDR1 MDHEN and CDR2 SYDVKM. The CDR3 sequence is CASSLGVGTGELFF. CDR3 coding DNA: TGTGCCAGCAGTTTAGGGGTGGGCACCGGGGAGCTGTTTTTT.

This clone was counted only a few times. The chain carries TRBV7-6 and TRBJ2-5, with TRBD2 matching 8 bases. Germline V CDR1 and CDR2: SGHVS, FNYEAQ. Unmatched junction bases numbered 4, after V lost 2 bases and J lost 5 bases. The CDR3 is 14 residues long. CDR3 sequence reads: CASSLSAGGETQYF. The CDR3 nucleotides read TGTGCCAGCAGCTTAAGTGCGGGAGGCGAGACCCAGTACTTC.

The CDR3 DNA is TGTGCCAGCAACGGGGCGTCTTACAATGAGCAGTTCTTC. Translated, it gives CASNGASYNEQFF. The chain links TRBV2 to TRBJ2-1; D possibly uses TRBD1 or TRBD2 (5 bases each). Per the germline V gene, CDR1 is SNHLY and CDR2 is FYNNEI. The CDR3 contains 13 residues. Trimming shortened V by 7 bases and J by 4 bases, and 11 bases separated the two germline ends.

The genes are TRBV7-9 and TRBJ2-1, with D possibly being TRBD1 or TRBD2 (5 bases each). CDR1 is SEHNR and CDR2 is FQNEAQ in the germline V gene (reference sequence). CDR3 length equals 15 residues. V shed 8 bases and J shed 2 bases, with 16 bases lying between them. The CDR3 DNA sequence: TGTGCCAGCGCCTGGGGGAGTGGGACCTACAATGAGCAGTTCTTC. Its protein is CASAWGSGTYNEQFF.

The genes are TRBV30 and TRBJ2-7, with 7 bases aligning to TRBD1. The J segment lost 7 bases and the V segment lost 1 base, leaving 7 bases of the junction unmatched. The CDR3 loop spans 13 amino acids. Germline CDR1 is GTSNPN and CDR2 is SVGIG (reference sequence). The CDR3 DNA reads TGTGCCTGGAGTGATAACAGGGGACGGGAGCAGTACTTC. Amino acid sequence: CAWSDNRGREQYF. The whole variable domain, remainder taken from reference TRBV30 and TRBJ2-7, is SQTIHQWPATLVQPVGSPLSLECTVEGTSNPNLYWYRQAAGRGLQLLFYSVGIGQISSEVPQNLSASRPQDRQFILSSKKLLLSDSGFYLCAWSDNRGREQYFGPGTRLTVT.

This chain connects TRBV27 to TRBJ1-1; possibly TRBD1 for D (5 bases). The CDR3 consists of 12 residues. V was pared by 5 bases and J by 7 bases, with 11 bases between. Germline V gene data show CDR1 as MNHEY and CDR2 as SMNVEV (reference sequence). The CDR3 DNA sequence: TGTGCCAGCAGTATACGGGGCGGTGAAGCTTTCTTT. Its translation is CASSIRGGEAFF.

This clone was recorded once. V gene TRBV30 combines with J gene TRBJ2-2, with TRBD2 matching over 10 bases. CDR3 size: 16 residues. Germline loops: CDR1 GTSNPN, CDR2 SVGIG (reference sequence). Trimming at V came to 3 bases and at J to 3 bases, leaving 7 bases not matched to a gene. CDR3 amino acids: CAWSLSGRGDTGELFF. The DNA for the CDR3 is TGTGCCTGGAGCCTCAGCGGGAGGGGCGACACCGGGGAGCTGTTTTTT.

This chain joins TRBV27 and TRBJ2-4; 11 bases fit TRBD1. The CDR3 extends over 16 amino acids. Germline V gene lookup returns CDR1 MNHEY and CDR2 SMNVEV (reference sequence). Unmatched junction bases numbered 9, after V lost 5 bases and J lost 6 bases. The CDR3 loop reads CASSPTGQGGRNIQYF. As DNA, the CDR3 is TGTGCCAGCAGTCCCACGGGACAGGGGGGCCGAAACATTCAGTACTTC.

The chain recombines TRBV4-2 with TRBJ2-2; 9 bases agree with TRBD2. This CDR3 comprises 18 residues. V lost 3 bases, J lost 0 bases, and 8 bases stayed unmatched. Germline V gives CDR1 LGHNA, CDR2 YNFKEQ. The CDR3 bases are TGTGCCAGCAGCCATCAACTAGCGGGCCCCGCGAACACCGGGGAGCTGTTTTTT. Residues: CASSHQLAGPANTGELFF.

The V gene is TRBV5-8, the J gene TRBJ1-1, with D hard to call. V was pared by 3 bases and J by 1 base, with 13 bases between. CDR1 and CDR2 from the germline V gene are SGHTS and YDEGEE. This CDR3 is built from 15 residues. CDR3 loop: CASSSTYRRNTEAFF. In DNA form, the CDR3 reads TGTGCCAGCAGCTCTACCTACCGACGGAACACTGAAGCTTTCTTT.

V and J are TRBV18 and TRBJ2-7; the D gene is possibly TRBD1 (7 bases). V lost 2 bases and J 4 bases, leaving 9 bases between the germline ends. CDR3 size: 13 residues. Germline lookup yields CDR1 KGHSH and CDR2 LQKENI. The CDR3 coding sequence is TGTGCCAGCTCACCATCAGGGGGGTACGAGCAGTACTTC. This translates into CASSPSGGYEQYF. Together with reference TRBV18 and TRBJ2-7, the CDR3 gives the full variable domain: NAGVMQNPRHLVRRRGQEARLRCSPMKGHSHVYWYRQLPEEGLKFMVYLQKENIIDESGMPKERFSAEFPKEGPSILRIQQVVRGDSAAYFCASSPSGGYEQYFGPGTRLTVT.

CDR3 in amino acids: CASALRGQGSYGYTF. DNA of the CDR3: TGTGCCAGCGCTCTCAGGGGACAGGGTAGCTATGGCTACACCTTC. This chain connects TRBV2 to TRBJ1-2; 9 nucleotides match TRBD1. This CDR3 is 15 amino acids long. Per the germline V gene, CDR1 is SNHLY and CDR2 is FYNNEI. The J segment lost 4 bases and the V segment lost 8 bases, leaving 11 bases of the junction unmatched.

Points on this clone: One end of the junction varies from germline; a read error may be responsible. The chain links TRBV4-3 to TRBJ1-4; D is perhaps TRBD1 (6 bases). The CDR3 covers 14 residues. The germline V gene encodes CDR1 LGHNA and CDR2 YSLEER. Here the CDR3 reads CASSPHRANGKLFF. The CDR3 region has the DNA TGCGCCAGCAGCCCGCACAGGGCGAATGGAAAACTGTTTTTT.

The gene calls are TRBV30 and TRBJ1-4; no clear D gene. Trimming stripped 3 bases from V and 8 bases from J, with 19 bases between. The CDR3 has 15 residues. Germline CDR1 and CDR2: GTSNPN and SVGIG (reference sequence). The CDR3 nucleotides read TGTGCCTGGAGGGCCCAGAGAGGTTACGGGGAAAAACTGTTTTTT. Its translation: CAWRAQRGYGEKLFF.

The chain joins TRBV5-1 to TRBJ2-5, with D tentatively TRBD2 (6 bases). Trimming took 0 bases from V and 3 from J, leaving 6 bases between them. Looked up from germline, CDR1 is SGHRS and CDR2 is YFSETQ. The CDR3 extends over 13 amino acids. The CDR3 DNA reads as TGCGCCAGCAGCTTGGGCGGGGAAGAGACCCAGTACTTC. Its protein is CASSLGGEETQYF.

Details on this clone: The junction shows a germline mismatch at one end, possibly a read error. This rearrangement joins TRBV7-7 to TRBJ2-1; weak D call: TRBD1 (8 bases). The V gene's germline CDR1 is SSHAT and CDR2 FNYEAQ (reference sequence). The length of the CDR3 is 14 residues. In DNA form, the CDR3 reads TGTGCTAGCAGCTTAAACAGGGGGGGCGATGAGCAGTTCTTC. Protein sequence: CASSLNRGGDEQFF.

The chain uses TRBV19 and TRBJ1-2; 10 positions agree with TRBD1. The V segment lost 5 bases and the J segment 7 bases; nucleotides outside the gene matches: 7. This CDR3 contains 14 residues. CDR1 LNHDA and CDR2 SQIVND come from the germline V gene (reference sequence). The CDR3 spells CASSPQTGGTGYTF. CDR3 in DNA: TGTGCCAGTAGTCCCCAGACAGGGGGCACTGGCTACACCTTC.

The CDR3 region has the DNA TGTGCCAGCAGCCCCCCGAGGAACACTGAAGCTTTCTTT. Residues: CASSPPRNTEAFF. The rearrangement joins TRBV28 to TRBJ1-1; D is unresolved. The ends were cut back, 6 bases at V and 1 base at J, with 9 bases in the middle. This CDR3 is built from 13 residues. Germline V gives CDR1 MDHEN, CDR2 SYDVKM.

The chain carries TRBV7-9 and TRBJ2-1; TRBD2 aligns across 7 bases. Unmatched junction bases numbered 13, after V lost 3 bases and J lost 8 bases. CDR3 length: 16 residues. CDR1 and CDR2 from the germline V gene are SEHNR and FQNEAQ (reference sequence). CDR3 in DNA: TGTGCCAGCAGCTTTTTTGCGGGGGTTAAAAGTTATGAGCAGTTCTTC. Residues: CASSFFAGVKSYEQFF.

CDR3: CAWRGTLNEKLFF. DNA for the CDR3: TGTGCCTGGAGAGGAACCCTTAATGAAAAACTGTTTTTT. This chain connects TRBV30 to TRBJ1-4; no firm D call. The CDR3 extends over 13 amino acids. Trimming removed 3 bases at V and 4 bases at J, with 9 bases between. Looked up from germline, CDR1 is GTSNPN and CDR2 is SVGIG (reference sequence).

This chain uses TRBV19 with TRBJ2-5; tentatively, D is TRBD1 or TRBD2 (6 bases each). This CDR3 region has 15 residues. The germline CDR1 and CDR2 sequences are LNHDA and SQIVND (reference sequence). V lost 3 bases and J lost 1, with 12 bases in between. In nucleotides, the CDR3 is TGTGCCAGTAGTATGGGGGGCCAGCCCCAAGAGACCCAGTACTTC. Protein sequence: CASSMGGQPQETQYF.

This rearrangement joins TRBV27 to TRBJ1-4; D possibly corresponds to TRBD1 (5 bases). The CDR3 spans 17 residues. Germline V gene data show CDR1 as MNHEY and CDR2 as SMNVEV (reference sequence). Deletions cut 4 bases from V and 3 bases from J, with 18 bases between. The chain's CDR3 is CASSSWGRGNANEKLFF. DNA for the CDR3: TGTGCCAGCAGTTCCTGGGGGAGGGGCAATGCTAATGAAAAACTGTTTTTT.

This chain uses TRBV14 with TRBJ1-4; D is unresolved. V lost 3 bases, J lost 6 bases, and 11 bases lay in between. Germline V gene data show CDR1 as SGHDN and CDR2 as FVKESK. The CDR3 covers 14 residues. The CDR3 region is CASSQGSADEKLFF. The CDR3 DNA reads TGTGCCAGCAGCCAGGGGTCTGCCGATGAAAAACTGTTTTTT.

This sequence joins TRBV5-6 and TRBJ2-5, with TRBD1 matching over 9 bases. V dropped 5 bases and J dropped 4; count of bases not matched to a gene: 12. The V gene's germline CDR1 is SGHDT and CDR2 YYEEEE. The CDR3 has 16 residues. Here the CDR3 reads CASSPRPGQGPETQYF. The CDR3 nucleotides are TGTGCCAGCAGTCCTCGCCCGGGACAGGGTCCAGAGACCCAGTACTTC.

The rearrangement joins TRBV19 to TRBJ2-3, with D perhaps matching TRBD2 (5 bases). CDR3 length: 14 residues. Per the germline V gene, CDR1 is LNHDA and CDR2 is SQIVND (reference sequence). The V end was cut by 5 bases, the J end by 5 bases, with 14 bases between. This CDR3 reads CASSQGGGLDTQYF. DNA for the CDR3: TGTGCCAGTAGTCAAGGAGGTGGACTAGATACGCAGTATTTT.

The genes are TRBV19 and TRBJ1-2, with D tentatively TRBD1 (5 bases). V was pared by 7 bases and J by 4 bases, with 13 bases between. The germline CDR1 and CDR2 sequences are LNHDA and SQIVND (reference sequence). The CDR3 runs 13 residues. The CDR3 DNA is TGTGCCAGTAAAGAAGGGGAGCGCTATGGCTACACCTTC. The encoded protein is CASKEGERYGYTF.

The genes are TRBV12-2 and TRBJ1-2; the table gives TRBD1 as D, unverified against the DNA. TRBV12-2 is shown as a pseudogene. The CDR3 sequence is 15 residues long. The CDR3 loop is CASRLKHDRAYGYTF. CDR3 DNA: TGTGCAAGTCGCCTGAAACACGACAGGGCTTATGGCTACACCTTC.

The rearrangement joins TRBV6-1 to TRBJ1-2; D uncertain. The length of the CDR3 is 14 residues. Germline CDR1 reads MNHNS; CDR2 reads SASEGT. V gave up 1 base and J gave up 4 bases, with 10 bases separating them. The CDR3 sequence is CASSEVAGSYGYTF. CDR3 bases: TGTGCCAGCAGTGAAGTGGCAGGCTCCTATGGCTACACCTTC.

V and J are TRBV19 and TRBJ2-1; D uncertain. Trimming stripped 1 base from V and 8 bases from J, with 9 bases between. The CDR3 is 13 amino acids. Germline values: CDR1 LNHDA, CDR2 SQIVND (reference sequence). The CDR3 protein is CASSIVDTDEQFF. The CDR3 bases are TGTGCCAGTAGTATAGTCGACACCGATGAGCAGTTCTTC.

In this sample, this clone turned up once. The CDR3 is CASSHNLGTGRGTEAFF. For the CDR3, the DNA is TGTGCCAGCTCACACAACTTAGGAACAGGGCGAGGAACTGAAGCTTTCTTT. The chain combines TRBV18 with TRBJ1-1; tentative D call: TRBD1 (6 bases). The V end lost 4 bases, the J end lost 5 bases, and 23 bases lay between the germline ends. This CDR3 comprises 17 residues. Germline assignment: CDR1 KGHSH and CDR2 LQKENI.

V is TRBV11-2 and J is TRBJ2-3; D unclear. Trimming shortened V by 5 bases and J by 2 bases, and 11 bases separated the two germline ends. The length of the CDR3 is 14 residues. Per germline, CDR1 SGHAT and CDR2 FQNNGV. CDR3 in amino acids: CASSLTAITDTQYF. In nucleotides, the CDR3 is TGTGCCAGCAGCCTTACAGCTATCACAGATACGCAGTATTTT. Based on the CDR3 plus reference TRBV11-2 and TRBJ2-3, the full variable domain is EAGVAQSPRYKIIEKRQSVAFWCNPISGHATLYWYQQILGQGPKLLIQFQNNGVVDDSQLPKDRFSAERLKGVDSTLKIQPAKLEDSAVYLCASSLTAITDTQYFGPGTRLTVL.